The clone carrying this T cell receptor (beta chain) showed up just a few times. Its antigen is still unknown. This entry is derived from a study of T-cell memory formation after mild COVID-19. Whole-study findings and limits: Specificity for SARS-CoV-2 was not confirmed among the second-wave clones peaking on day 37. Clones contracting day 15 to 85 were balanced CD4/CD8; later expanders leaned CD4+.

TCRdb passed the 5' RACE reads through MiXCR, listing each CDR3 protein once. The table shows around 250,000 distinct CDR3 sequences, with 15% to 20% occurring only once. Deletions cut 3 bases from V and 3 bases from J, with 7 bases between. Germline CDR1 reads DFQATT; CDR2 reads SNEGSKA (reference sequence). The CDR3 consists of 12 residues. The rearrangement links TRBV20-1 to TRBJ2-3; D is undetermined. Sequenced input: PBMCs or a T cell subset sorted from them (not recorded which). The sequence was collected from a man between 18 and 29 years old who had mild COVID-19 (a few samples of this study predate the infection). Cell type and time point are not known. The CDR3 nucleotides are TGCAGTGCTAGGAGAGCGACAGATACGCAGTATTTT. This translates into CSARRATDTQYF.